The clone carrying this TCR beta chain has at least ten counts. The antigen is not known. MiXCR, run by TCRdb on the multiplex PCR reads, gives a single entry per CDR3 protein. Altogether some 140,000 distinct CDR3 sequences are present, about 20% being singletons, with the ten largest covering under 3%. Samples came from axillary lymph nodes draining the breast cancer. The CDR3 runs to 15 residues. The germline gives CDR1 SEHNR, CDR2 FQNEAQ (reference sequence). Between the trimmed V and J ends, which lost 2 bases and 0 bases, there was a span of 11 bases. The data stem from a study of breast tumors, draining lymph nodes, adjacent tissues. Whole-study results and caveats: Tumor repertoires ranked between lymph nodes and nontumor tissue in diversity, with V and J gene preferences. Luminal-like breast cancer showed significantly higher tumor–nontumor repertoire similarity than basal-like. Most tumor T cells seemingly derive from lymph node, then expand in tumor.

This sequence joins TRBV7-9 and TRBJ2-7; D perhaps matches TRBD2 (6 bases). The receptor comes from a female donor with breast cancer. Some clones in this sample may be carry-over from other donors' samples. Sequences were obtained from axillary lymph node tissue. The CDR3 region is CASSLRGGNSYEQYF. The CDR3 coding sequence is TGTGCCAGCAGCTTAAGGGGCGGGAACTCCTACGAGCAGTACTTC.